This T cell receptor beta chain was observed in a study of T-cell reconstitution after alpha-beta-depleted transplantation in children (dated by TCRdb to 2016 to 2018). With regard to the full study: Using TCR repertoire profiling, the study quantitatively followed how T-cell immune reconstitution unfolded in children after TCRalphabeta/CD19-depleted allogeneic hematopoietic cell transplantation.

This clonotype was seen only a few times. Its antigen is currently not known. Given a much more abundant clone one base away, this may be a read error. V is cut by 5 bases and J by 2 bases, and the space between the germline ends is 3 bases. CDR1 and CDR2 are read off the germline V gene (reference sequence) as SEHNR and FQNEAQ. The CDR3 spans 11 residues, from the cysteine through the phenylalanine. Only the CDR3 DNA is retained, 33 bases long and in frame from the first base. The method behind the library was PCR. The listed sequencing device is Illumina HiSeq 2500. To normalize quantification of the TCRbeta repertoire, the TCR libraries were built with molecular barcoding that relied on unique molecular identifiers. TCRdb itself trimmed the public reads at Q25 with fastp, ran MiXCR and retained productive beta chains. One record per CDR3 amino acid sequence lists the most common genes and DNA. This sample comprises roughly 200,000 distinct CDR3 sequences, around 9.5% of them detected only once. 5% to 7% of the sample comes from the top ten.

Here the sequenced sample was PBMCs from the stem cell graft donor, taken from the stem cell graft. The chain joins TRBV7-9 to TRBJ2-5, with the identity of the D gene unclear. This receptor was taken from a human donor who donated a stem cell graft to a child with acute lymphoblastic leukemia. The CDR3 has the sequence CASSHQETQYF. The base sequence is TGTGCCAGCAGCCATCAAGAGACCCAGTACTTC.